This paragraph covers one TCR beta chain sequence. Its antigen target is currently unknown. The record has no base qualities; no much larger clone is one base away. CDR1 and CDR2 were assigned from the germline V gene (reference sequence) as LGHDT and YNNKEL. A distance of 6 bases separates the germline ends of V and J, which lose 0 bases and 3 bases respectively. The CDR3 holds 13 amino acids from the cysteine to the phenylalanine. The only DNA kept is the CDR3, 39 bases in frame from the first base. The data were obtained in a study of T cell responses to AZD1222 COVID-19 vaccine (dated by TCRdb to 2020 to 2023). With regard to the full study: AZD1222 recipients with second doses at about 4 weeks or about 12 weeks were pooled, because spike-specific TCR depth and breadth did not differ between schedules. TCR sequencing covered 233 trial participants: 200 to 210 given two doses of AZD1222 and 26 given two doses of MenACWY control vaccine. Trial participants were enrolled by age into subgroups of 18-55, 56-69 and 70-plus years, and around 140, 26 and 57 TCR-sequenced participants, respectively, were included in these subgroups. The paper's findings and limits, for the study overall: After two AZD1222 doses, both the breadth and the depth of spike-specific TCRs were significantly higher than at day 0 and than in MenACWY recipients. Participants were mostly white British, with more females than males. The authors suggested clonal diversity may have been underestimated. Reportedly, almost half of the unique spike-specific TCRs recognized epitopes lying outside the regions that are mutated in the B.1.351 and B.1.1.7 variants. Because no samples from the day 14 peak response were available, repertoires could be characterized only after the peak T cell response. The 56-69-year group was small, and its depth increase did not reach significance, likely because of low power. The whole spike protein was spanned by vaccine-associated CD4 TCRs, and dominant responses were seen in regions 160-218 and 743-854. Conclusions about previously exposed vaccinees are limited, since just 5 or 6 AZD1222 recipients were seropositive for SARS-CoV-2 at baseline.

The CDR3 regions of human TCRbeta chains were subjected to immunosequencing. Concerning the study's data processing: Repertoire TCRs were matched against a reference library of SARS-CoV-2-specific TCRs generated with the MIRA antigen-specificity platform. Breadth was defined as the fraction of unique TCRs that were SARS-CoV-2-associated, and depth was defined as the fraction of total T cells that were SARS-CoV-2-associated. Each spike-specific TCR was assigned to its reactive spike region and to a CD4 or CD8 class using the MIRA data. Log10-transformed breadth and depth values were compared by one-way ANOVA with Sidak's multiple comparisons tests. This immuneACCESS table, as held by TCRdb, lists in-frame sequences with V and J called but not all clones. Of the missing ones, under half trace to an unresolved V gene in checked studies; the others have no known cause. V, J and clone size reflect that table, while D and trimming were determined from the DNA. The sample records some 88,000 clones, approximately 90% of which are singletons. The top ten hold approximately 5.2% of the sample.

This specimen's time point label, interpreted: baseline before first vaccination. Samples from vaccinated people were obtained from the UK trials COV001 and COV002, which included a single-blind randomized controlled phase 2/3 trial of AZD1222 (ChAdOx1 nCoV-19) in healthy adults. For TCRbeta chain sequencing, PBMC samples were collected from trial participants at day 0 and at day 28 after the second dose. This specimen was peripheral blood, taken on day 0 of AZD1222 vaccination. The sequence joins TRBV3-1 (or the pseudogene TRBV3-2) to TRBJ2-7, with the identity of the D gene unclear. The sequence came from an adult in good health. The CDR3 here reads CASSQEGSYEQYF. The nucleotide sequence reads TGTGCCAGCAGCCAAGAGGGCAGCTACGAGCAGTACTTC.